The following is a TCR beta chain sequence with its context. Its antigen has not been determined. Base-call qualities are not available, and no considerably larger clone is one nucleotide away. This sample stems from a study of CD8 T cells in Susac syndrome (dated 2019 in TCRdb). Study-level background: Whether CD8+ T cell activation and differentiation in Susac syndrome was antigen driven was tested using repertoire sequencing. The paper's findings and limits, for the study overall: The TCR sequencing and HLA analysis was acknowledged to have included a relatively small number of individuals.

RNA was extracted with the RNeasy kit and about 0.5 to 1 ug was reverse transcribed using random hexamers. TCR beta CDR3 regions were amplified with the immunoSEQ multiplex PCR assay covering 54 Vbeta and 13 Jbeta segments. To correct PCR amplification bias, a synthetic template baseline was used for both primer optimization and computational correction. The authors processed their data as follows. Reads were annotated to V, D and J genes per IMGT and analyzed with immunoSEQ Analyzer, keeping only productive sequences. To calculate clonality, Shannon entropy was normalized by log2 of the number of productive unique sequences and then subtracted from one. For each patient and control, public and private clones were evaluated within the 100 most prevalent clones. Susac-specific clones were defined as absent from healthy and MS cohorts, 850 to 1,300 published viral clones and other ImmuneACCESS disease sequences. TCRdb passed the public sequencing reads through fastp at Q25 and MiXCR, retaining productive beta sequences. Identical CDR3 proteins give one entry, which carries the most common genes and DNA. Clone size and V and J calls follow TCRdb, not the original study. The table for this sample lists about 120,000 distinct CDR3 sequences; roughly 94% of them were counted only once. The ten largest make up about 0.098% of the sample.

The V end gives up 5 bases and the J end 6 bases, leaving 5 bases in the junction not matched to a gene. The CDR3 measures 14 amino acids from cysteine to phenylalanine. CDR3 DNA only is kept here, 42 bases in frame from base 1. Taken from the germline V gene (reference sequence), the CDR1 and CDR2 loops are SEHNR and FQNEAQ. Peripheral blood CD8+ and CD4+ T cells from healthy donors, Susac syndrome patients and multiple sclerosis patients were profiled using high-throughput TCR beta sequencing. Healthy donors were age- and sex-matched controls. CD8+ TEMRA cells were enriched by FACS, while bulk CD8+ and CD4+ T cells were purified by magnetic negative isolation. Blood was collected in EDTA tubes and processed within 24 hours, with PBMCs isolated through density gradient centrifugation. PBMCs intended for TCR sequencing were cryopreserved in liquid nitrogen and thawed later in a water bath at 37 degrees C. The sorted or isolated CD4+, CD8+ and CD8+ TEMRA cells reached a purity of at least 90%.

The specimen sequenced was CD4+ T cells from PBMCs. The sequence was collected from a human donor in good health. This chain joins TRBV7-9 to TRBJ2-3; TRBD1 lines up with 10 middle nucleotides. The CDR3 has the sequence CASSADRGVDTQYF. The DNA sequence follows: TGTGCCAGCAGCGCGGACAGGGGGGTGGATACGCAGTATTTT.